This is a list of T cell receptor beta chains from one sample in a study of CD8+CD57+ T cells in acquired aplastic anemia. TCRdb fed the reads into MiXCR, producing one record per CDR3 protein. The sample records around 250,000 distinct CDR3 sequences, around 60% being singletons. The sequenced sample consisted of sorted CD4+, CD8+, or CD8+CD57+ T cells (not recorded which) from PBMCs. The receptors come from a human donor with severe aplastic anemia or a healthy control (not recorded which). The CDR3 runs from the conserved cysteine through the conserved F or W. The order of the fields is D gene, clone size, V gene, J gene, CDR3 protein, CDR3 DNA. A D gene is named only where the DNA matches it firmly. Size tells how often a clone was seen (once, few, many) or the class of an expanded clone, and some rows leave it out.

>NA|NA|TRBV7-8|TRBJ1-2
CAGSPKRGHYGYTF
TGTGCCGGCAGCCCAAAACGGGGGCACTATGGCTACACCTTC
>TRBD2|NA|TRBV7-6|TRBJ2-1
CASSFVGGMADYNEQFF
TGTGCCAGCAGCTTTGTGGGGGGGATGGCGGACTACAATGAGCAGTTCTTC
>NA|NA|TRBV6-5|TRBJ1-1
CATLSIGNTEAFF
TGTGCCACCTTATCCATCGGTAACACTGAAGCTTTCTTT
>NA|NA|TRBV7-2|TRBJ2-5
CASIPFGRGVGETQYF
TGTGCCAGCATCCCTTTCGGGCGCGGAGTTGGGGAGACCCAGTACTTC
>TRBD2|once|TRBV20-1|TRBJ2-7
CSARDTGLAGGYEQYF
TGCAGTGCTAGGGATACCGGACTAGCGGGAGGCTACGAGCAGTACTTC
>NA|few|TRBV10-2|TRBJ2-5
CASSDLAGETQYF
TGCGCCAGCAGTGACCTAGCCGGTGAGACCCAGTACTTC
>TRBD2|NA|TRBV10-3|TRBJ2-7
CASSYSMSGGAFEQYF
TGTGCCAGCAGTTACTCGATGAGCGGGGGGGCCTTCGAGCAGTACTTC
>NA|once|TRBV7-9|TRBJ2-7
CASSKTGRGGEQYF
TGTGCCAGCAGCAAGACAGGGCGGGGTGGGGAGCAGTACTTC
>TRBD2|NA|TRBV10-2|TRBJ2-7
CASRAGTSGIDEQYF
TGCGCCAGCAGAGCCGGGACTAGCGGGATCGACGAGCAGTACTTC
>NA|NA|TRBV7-3|TRBJ1-6
CASSLGVGNSPLHF
TGTGCCAGCAGCTTAGGAGTGGGGAATTCACCCCTCCACTTT